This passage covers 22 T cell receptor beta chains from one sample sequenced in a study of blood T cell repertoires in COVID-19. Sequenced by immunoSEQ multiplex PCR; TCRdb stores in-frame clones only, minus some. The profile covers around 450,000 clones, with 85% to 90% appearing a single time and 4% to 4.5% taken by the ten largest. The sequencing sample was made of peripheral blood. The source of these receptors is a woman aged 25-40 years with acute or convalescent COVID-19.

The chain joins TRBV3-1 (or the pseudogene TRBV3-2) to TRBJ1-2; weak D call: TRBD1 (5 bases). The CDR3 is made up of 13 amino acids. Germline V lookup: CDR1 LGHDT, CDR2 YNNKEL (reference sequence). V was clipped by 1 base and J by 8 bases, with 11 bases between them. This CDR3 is CASSQGGAGGYTF. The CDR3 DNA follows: TGTGCCAGCAGCCAAGGGGGCGCCGGGGGCTACACCTTC.

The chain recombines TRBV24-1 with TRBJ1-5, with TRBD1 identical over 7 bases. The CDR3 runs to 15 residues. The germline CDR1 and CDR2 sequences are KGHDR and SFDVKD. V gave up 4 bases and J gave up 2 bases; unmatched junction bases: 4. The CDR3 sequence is CATSEPGTGNQPQHF. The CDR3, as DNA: TGTGCCACCAGTGAACCGGGGACAGGCAATCAGCCCCAGCATTTT.

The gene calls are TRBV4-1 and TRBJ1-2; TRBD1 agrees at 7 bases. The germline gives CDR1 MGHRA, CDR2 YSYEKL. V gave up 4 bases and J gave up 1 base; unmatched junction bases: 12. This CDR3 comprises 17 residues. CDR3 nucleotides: TGCGCCAGCAGCCCCCGGACAGGCGCCGATTTTAACTATGGCTACACCTTC. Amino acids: CASSPRTGADFNYGYTF.

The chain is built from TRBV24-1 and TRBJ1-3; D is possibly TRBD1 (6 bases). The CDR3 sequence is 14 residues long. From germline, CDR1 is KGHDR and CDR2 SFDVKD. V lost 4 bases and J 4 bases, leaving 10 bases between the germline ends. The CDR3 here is CATSDTGSGNTIYF. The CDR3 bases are TGTGCCACCAGTGACACAGGGTCGGGAAACACCATATATTTT.

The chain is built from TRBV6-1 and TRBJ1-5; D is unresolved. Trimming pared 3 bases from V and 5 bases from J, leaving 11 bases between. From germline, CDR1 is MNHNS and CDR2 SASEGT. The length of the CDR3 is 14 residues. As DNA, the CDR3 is TGTGCCAGCAGTGACAGATCACGGGATCAGCCCCAGCATTTT. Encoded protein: CASSDRSRDQPQHF.

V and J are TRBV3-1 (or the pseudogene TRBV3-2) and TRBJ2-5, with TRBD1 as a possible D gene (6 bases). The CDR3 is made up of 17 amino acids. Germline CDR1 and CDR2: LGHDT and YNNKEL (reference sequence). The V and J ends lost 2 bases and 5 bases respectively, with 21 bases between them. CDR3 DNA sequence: TGTGCCAGCAGCCAACTAACCGGGACATCCCCTTGGGAGACCCAGTACTTC. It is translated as CASSQLTGTSPWETQYF.

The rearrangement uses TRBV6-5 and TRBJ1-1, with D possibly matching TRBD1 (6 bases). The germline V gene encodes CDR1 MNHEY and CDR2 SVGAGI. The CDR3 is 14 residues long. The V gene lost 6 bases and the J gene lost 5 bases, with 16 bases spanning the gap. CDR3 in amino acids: CASSTLGQLTEAFF. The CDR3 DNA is TGTGCCAGCAGCACTCTGGGACAATTAACTGAAGCTTTCTTT.

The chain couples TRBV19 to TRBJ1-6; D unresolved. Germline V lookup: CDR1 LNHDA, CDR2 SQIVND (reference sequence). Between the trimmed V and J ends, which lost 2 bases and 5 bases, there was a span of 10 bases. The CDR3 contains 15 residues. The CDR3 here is CASSINRGNNSPLHF. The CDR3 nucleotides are TGTGCCAGTAGTATAAATCGGGGAAATAATTCACCCCTCCACTTT.

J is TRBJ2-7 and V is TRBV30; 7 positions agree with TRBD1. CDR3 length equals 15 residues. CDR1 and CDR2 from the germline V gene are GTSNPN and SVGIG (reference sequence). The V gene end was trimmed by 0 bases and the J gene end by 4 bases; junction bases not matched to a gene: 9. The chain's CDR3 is CAWSVVPGQQYEQYF. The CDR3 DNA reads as TGTGCCTGGAGTGTTGTACCGGGACAGCAATACGAGCAGTACTTC.

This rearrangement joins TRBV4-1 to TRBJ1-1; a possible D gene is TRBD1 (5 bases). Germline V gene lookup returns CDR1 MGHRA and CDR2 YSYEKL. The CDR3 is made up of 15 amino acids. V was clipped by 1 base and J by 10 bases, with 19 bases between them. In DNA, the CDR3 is TGCGCCAGCAGCCAAGTTACTCGGGGAGGGGAGGGAGCTTTCTTT. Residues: CASSQVTRGGEGAFF.

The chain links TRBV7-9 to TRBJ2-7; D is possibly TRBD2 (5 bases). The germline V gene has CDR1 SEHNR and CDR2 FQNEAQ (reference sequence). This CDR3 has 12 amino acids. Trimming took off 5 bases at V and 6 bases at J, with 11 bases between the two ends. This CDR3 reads CASSRGSSEQYF. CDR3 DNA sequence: TGTGCCAGCAGCCGAGGGTCTTCCGAGCAGTACTTC.

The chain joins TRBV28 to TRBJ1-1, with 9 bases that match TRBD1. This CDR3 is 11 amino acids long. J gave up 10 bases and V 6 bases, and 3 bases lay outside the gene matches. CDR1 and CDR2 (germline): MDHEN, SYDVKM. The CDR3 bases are TGTGCCAGCAGACAGGGGGCAGGAGCTTTCTTT. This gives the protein CASRQGAGAFF. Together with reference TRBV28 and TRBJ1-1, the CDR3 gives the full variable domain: DVKVTQSSRYLVKRTGEKVFLECVQDMDHENMFWYRQDPGLGLRLIYFSYDVKMKEKGDIPEGYSVSREKKERFSLILESASTNQTSMYLCASRQGAGAFFGQGTRLTVV.

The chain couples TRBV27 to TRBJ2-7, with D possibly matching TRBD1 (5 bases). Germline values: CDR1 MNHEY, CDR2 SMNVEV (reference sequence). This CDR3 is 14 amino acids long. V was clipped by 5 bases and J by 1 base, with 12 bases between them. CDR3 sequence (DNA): TGTGCCAGCAGTATGTGGGGCACATCCTACGAGCAGTACTTC. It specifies CASSMWGTSYEQYF.

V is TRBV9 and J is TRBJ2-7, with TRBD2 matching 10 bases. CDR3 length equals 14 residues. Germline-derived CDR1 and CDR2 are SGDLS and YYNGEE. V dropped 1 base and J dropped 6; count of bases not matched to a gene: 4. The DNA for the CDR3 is TGTGCCAGCAGCGTACAAGCGGGGGGGATCGAGCAGTACTTC. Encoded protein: CASSVQAGGIEQYF. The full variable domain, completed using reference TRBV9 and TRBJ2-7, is DSGVTQTPKHLITATGQRVTLRCSPRSGDLSVYWYQQSLDQGLQFLIQYYNGEERAKGNILERFSAQQFPDLHSELNLSSLELGDSALYFCASSVQAGGIEQYFGPGTRLTVT.

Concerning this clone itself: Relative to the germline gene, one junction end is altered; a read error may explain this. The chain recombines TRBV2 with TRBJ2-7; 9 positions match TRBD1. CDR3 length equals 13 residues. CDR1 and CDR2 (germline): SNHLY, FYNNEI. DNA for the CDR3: TGTGCCAGCAGACAGACTACAGGGGGCCAAAACCACTTC. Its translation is CASRQTTGGQNHF.

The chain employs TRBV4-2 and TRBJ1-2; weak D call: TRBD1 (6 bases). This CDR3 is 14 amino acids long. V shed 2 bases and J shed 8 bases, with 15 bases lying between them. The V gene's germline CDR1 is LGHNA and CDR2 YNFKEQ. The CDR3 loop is CASSQQNRAGGYTF. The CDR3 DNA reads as TGTGCCAGCAGCCAACAAAACAGGGCTGGAGGCTACACCTTC.

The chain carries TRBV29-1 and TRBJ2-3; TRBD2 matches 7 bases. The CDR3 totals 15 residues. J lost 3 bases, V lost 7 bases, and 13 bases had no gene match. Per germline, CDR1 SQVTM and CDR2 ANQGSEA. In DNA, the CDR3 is TGCAGCGCAGTCACAAGGGAGGGTGGGACAGATACGCAGTATTTT. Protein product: CSAVTREGGTDTQYF.

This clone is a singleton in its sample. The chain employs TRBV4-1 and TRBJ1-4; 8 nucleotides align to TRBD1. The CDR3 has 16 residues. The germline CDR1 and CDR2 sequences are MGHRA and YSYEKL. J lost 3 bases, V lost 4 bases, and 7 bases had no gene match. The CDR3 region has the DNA TGCGCCAGCAGCCTCTACGGGGGACAGGCTAATGAAAAACTGTTTTTT. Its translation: CASSLYGGQANEKLFF.

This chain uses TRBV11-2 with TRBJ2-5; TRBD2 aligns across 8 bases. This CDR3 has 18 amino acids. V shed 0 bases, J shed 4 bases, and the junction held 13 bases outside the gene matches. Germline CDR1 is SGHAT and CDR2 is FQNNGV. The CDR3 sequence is CASSLESSRGDLRETQYF. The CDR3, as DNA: TGTGCCAGCAGCTTAGAGTCCTCGCGGGGGGATCTACGAGAGACCCAGTACTTC.

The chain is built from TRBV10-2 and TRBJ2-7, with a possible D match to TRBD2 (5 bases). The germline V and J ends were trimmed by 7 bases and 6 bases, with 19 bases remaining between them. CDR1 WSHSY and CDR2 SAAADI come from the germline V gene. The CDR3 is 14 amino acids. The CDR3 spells CASTPILVLGEQYF. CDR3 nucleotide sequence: TGCGCCAGCACCCCCATACTAGTCCTGGGCGAGCAGTACTTC.

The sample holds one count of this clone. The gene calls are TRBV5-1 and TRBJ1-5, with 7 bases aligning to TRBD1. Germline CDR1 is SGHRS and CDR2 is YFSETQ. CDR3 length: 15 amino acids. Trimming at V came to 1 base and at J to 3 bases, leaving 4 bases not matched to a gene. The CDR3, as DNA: TGCGCCAGCAGCTTGACAGGGGCGGACAATCAGCCCCAGCATTTT. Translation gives CASSLTGADNQPQHF.

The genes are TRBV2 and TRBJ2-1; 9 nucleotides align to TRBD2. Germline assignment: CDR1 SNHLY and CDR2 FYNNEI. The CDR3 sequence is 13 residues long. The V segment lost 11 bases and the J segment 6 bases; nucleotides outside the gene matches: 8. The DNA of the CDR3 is TGTGCCTACCAGACTAGCGGTATCAATGAGCAGTTCTTC. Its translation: CAYQTSGINEQFF.